This note documents a single TCR beta chain sequence. The TCRbeta library incorporated unique molecular identifiers. TCRdb itself ran the PCR reads through MiXCR, one entry per CDR3 protein. This table has some 590,000 distinct CDR3 sequences, approximately 10% appearing once. Germline V lookup: CDR1 DFQATT, CDR2 SNEGSKA (reference sequence). V gave up 6 bases and J gave up 1 base; unmatched junction bases: 3. The CDR3 has 12 residues. The data stem from a study of T-cell reconstitution after alpha-beta-depleted transplantation in children. Sample: PBMCs from the stem cell graft donor, taken from the stem cell graft. This TCR was recovered from a human donor who donated a stem cell graft to a child with acute myeloid leukemia. The chain is built from TRBV20-1 and TRBJ2-7, with 7 bases identical to TRBD2. CDR3 coding DNA: TGCAGTGCCCTAGCGGTTTCCTACGAGCAGTACTTC. Residues: CSALAVSYEQYF.